This TCR beta chain was recorded in a study of T cell responses to AZD1222 COVID-19 vaccine. Study information: Pooled together were second doses at about 4 or about 12 weeks. The study's findings and limits: Targeting of unmutated variant regions was reportedly seen in nearly half of spike-specific TCRs. CD4 TCRs linked to vaccination spanned spike, dominating at 160-218 and 743-854. Following two doses of AZD1222, Spike-specific TCR breadth and depth rose.

This clone was picked up a small number of times. Its antigen is unknown. CDR1 is KGHSH, CDR2 LQKENI, per germline. Deletions cut 3 bases from V and 6 bases from J, with 20 bases between. CDR3 length: 16 residues. Assay: immunoSEQ multiplex PCR; the TCRdb copy retains only in-frame clones and omits some. The sample records around 130,000 clones, 92% being singletons. The sample here was peripheral blood, taken on day 0 of AZD1222 vaccination. V usage is TRBV18 and J usage is TRBJ1-1; tentative D call: TRBD1 (5 bases). This sequence was found in an adult in good health. In DNA, the CDR3 is TGTGCCAGCTCACCTACGGGAGGGGAGGGTGAGGCTGAAGCTTTCTTT. Translated, it gives CASSPTGGEGEAEAFF.